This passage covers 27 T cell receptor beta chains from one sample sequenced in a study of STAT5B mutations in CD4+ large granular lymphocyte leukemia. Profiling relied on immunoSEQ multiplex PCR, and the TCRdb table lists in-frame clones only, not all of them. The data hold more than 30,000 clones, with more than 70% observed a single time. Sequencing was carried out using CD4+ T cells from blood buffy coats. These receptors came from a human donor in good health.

CDR3 region: CASRGQGLTNYGYTF. CDR3 nucleotides: TGCGCCAGCAGGGGACAGGGATTAACTAACTATGGCTACACCTTC. The chain is built from TRBV5-1 and TRBJ1-2, with 9 nucleotides matching TRBD1. Germline CDR1 and CDR2: SGHRS and YFSETQ. The CDR3 sequence is 15 residues long. V trimming: 5 bases; J trimming: 0 bases; junction bases outside the gene matches: 5.

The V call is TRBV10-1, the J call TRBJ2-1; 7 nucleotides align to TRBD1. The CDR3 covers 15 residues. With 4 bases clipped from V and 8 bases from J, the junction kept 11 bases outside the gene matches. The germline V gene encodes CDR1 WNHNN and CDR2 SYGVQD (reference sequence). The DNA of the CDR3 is TGCGCCAGCAGTGGTAGGCGAGGGGGCGGATATGAGCAGTTCTTC. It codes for CASSGRRGGGYEQFF.

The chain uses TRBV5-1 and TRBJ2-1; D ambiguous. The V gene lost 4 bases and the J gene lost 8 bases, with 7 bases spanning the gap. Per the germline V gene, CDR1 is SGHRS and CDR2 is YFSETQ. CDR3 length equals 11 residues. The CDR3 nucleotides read TGCGCCAGCAGCGGTCATCATGAGCAGTTCTTC. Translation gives CASSGHHEQFF.

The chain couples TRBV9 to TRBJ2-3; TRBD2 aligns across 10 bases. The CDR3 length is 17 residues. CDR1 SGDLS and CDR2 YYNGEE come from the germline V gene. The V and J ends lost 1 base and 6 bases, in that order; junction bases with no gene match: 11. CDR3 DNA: TGTGCCAGCAGCGTATCCGCCGGGACTAGCGCCGCGGATACGCAGTATTTT. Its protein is CASSVSAGTSAADTQYF. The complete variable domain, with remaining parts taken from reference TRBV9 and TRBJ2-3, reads DSGVTQTPKHLITATGQRVTLRCSPRSGDLSVYWYQQSLDQGLQFLIQYYNGEERAKGNILERFSAQQFPDLHSELNLSSLELGDSALYFCASSVSAGTSAADTQYFGPGTRLTVL.

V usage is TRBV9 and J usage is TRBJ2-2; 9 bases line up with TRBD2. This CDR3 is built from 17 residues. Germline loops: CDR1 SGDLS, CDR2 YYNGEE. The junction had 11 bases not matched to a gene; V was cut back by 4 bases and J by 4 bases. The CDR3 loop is CASSLLGSGGPTGELFF. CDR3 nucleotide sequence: TGTGCCAGCAGCCTCCTAGGCAGCGGGGGGCCCACCGGGGAGCTGTTTTTT.

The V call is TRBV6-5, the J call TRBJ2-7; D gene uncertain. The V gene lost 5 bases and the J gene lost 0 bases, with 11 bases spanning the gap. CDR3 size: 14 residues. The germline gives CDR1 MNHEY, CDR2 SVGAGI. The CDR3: CASSIYSSSYEQYF. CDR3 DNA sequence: TGTGCCAGCAGTATCTATTCCTCCTCCTACGAGCAGTACTTC.

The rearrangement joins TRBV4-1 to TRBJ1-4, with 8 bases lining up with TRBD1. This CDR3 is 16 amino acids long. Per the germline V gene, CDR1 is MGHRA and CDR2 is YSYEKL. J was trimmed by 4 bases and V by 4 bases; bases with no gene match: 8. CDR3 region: CASSRPDRGINEKLFF. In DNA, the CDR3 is TGCGCCAGCAGCCGACCCGACAGGGGAATTAATGAAAAACTGTTTTTT.

This CDR3 reads CASSQDRGETQYF. For the CDR3, the DNA is TGCGCCAGCAGCCAAGATAGGGGAGAGACCCAGTACTTC. The gene calls are TRBV4-3 and TRBJ2-5, with D perhaps matching TRBD1 (5 bases). The V gene lost 0 bases and the J gene lost 4 bases, with 6 bases spanning the gap. CDR3 size: 13 residues. Germline V CDR1 and CDR2: LGHNA, YSLEER.

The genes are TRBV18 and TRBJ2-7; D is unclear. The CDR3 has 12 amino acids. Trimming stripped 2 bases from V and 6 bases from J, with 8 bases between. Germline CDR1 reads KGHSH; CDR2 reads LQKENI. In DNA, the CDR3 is TGTGCCAGCTCACCAGGGGTTGCCGAGCAGTACTTC. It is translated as CASSPGVAEQYF.

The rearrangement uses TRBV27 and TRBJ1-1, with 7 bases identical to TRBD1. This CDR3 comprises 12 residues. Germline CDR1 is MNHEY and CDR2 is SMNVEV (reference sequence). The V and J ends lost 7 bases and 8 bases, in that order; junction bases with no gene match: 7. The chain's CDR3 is CASIQGGSEAFF. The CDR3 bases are TGTGCCAGCATCCAGGGGGGCAGCGAAGCTTTCTTT.

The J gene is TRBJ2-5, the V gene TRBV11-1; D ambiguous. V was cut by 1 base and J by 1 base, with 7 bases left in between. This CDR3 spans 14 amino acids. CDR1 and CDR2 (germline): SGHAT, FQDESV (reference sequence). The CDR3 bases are TGTGCCAGCAGCTTAGAGTCTAGCCAAGAGACCCAGTACTTC. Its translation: CASSLESSQETQYF.

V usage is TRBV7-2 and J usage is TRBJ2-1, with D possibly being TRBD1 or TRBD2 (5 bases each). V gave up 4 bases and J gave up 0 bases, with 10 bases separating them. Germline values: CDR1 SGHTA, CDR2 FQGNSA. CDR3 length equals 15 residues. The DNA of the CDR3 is TGTGCCAGCAGCTCCAGGGCGGGCTCCTACAATGAGCAGTTCTTC. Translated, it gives CASSSRAGSYNEQFF.

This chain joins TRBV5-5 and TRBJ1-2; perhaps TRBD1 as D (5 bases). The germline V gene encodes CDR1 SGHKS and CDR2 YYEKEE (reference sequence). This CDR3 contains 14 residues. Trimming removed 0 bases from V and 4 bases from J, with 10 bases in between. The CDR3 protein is CASSLGGVPYGYTF. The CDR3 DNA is TGTGCCAGCAGCTTGGGAGGGGTCCCCTATGGCTACACCTTC.

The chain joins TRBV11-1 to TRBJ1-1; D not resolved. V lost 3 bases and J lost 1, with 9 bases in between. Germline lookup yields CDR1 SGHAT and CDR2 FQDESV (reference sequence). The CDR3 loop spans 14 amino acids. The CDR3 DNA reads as TGTGCCAGCAGCTTCGACGGCCGGAACACTGAAGCTTTCTTT. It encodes CASSFDGRNTEAFF.

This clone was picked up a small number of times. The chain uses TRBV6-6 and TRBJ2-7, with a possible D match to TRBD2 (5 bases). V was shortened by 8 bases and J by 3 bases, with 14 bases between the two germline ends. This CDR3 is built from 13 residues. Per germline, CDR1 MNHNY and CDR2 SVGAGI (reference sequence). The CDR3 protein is CASGSSSIYEQYF. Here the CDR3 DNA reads TGTGCCAGCGGGAGCTCCTCAATCTACGAGCAGTACTTC.

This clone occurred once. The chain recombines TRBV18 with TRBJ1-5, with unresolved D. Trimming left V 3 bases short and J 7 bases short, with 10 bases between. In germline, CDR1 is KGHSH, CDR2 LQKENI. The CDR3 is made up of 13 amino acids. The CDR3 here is CASSPRPDQPQHF. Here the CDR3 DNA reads TGTGCCAGCTCACCCCGCCCGGACCAGCCCCAGCATTTT.

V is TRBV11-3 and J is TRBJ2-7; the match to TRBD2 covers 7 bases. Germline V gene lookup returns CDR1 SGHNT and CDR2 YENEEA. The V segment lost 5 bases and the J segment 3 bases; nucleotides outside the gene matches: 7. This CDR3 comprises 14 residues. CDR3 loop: CASSPPSGDYEQYF. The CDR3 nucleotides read TGTGCCAGCAGCCCCCCTAGCGGAGACTACGAGCAGTACTTC.

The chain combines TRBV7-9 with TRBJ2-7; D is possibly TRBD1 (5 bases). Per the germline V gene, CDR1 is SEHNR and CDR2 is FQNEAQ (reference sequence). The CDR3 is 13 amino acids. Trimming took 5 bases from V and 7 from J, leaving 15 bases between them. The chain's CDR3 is CASSAFPGREQYF. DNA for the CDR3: TGTGCCAGCAGCGCCTTTCCAGGGCGAGAGCAGTACTTC.

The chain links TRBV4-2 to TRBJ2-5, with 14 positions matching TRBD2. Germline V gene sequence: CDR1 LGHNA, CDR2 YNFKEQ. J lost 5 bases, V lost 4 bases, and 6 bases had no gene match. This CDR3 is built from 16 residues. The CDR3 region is CASSPTSGRAGETQYF. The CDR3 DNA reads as TGTGCCAGCAGCCCGACTAGCGGGAGGGCCGGGGAGACCCAGTACTTC.

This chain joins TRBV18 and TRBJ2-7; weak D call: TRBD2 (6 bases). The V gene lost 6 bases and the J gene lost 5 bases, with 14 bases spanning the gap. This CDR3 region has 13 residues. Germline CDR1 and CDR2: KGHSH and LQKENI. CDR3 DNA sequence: TGTGCCAGCTCGGGGGGACTTAAGGACGAGCAGTACTTC. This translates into CASSGGLKDEQYF.

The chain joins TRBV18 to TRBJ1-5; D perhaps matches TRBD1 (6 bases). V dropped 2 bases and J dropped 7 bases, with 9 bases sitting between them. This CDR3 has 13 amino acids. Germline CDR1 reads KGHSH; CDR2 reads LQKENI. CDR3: CASSPAQGQPQHF. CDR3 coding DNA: TGTGCCAGCTCACCAGCTCAGGGGCAGCCCCAGCATTTT.

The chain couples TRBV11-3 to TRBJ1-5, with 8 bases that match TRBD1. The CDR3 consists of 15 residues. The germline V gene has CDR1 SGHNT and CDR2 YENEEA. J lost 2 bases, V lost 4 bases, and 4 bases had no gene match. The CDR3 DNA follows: TGTGCCAGCAGCTCTGGACAGGGAGGCAATCAGCCCCAGCATTTT. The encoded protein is CASSSGQGGNQPQHF.

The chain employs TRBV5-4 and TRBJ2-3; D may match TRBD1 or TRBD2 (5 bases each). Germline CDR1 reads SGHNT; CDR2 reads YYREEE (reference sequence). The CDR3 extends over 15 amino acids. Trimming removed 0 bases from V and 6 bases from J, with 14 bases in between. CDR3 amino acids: CASSLGGIAIDTQYF. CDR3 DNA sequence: TGTGCCAGCAGCTTGGGGGGGATTGCGATCGATACGCAGTATTTT.

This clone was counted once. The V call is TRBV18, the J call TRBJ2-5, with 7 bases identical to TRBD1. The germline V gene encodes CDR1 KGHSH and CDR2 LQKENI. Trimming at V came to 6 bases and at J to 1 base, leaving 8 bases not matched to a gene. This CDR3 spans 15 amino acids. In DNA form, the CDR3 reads TGTGCCAGCTCCCGCACCGGGACAGCCCAAGAGACCCAGTACTTC. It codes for CASSRTGTAQETQYF.

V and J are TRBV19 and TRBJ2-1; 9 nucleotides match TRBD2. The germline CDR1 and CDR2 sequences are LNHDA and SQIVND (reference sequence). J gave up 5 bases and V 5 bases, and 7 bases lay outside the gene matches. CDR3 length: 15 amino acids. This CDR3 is CASSLIAGVNNEQFF. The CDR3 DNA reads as TGTGCCAGTAGTCTGATAGCGGGGGTGAACAATGAGCAGTTCTTC.

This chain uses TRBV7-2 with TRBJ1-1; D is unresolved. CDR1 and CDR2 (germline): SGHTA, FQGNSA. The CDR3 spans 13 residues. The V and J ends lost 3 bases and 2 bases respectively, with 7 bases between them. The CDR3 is CASSFRINTEAFF. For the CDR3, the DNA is TGTGCCAGCAGCTTTCGCATAAACACTGAAGCTTTCTTT.

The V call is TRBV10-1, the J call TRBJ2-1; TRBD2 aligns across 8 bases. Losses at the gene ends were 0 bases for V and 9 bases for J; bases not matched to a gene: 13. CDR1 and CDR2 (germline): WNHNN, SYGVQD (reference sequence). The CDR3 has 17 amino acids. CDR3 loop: CASSESRASGRRGEQFF. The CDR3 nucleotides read TGCGCCAGCAGTGAGTCCCGGGCCAGCGGGAGAAGAGGTGAGCAGTTCTTC.